This T cell receptor (beta chain) was recorded in a study of blood T cell repertoires in COVID-19. Study-wide context: COVID-19 samples collected from the United States, Italy and Spain covered acute and convalescent phases.

Per the original methods: It was from reference gene primer amplification that nucleated cell counts were estimated. Generated by immunoSEQ multiplex PCR, the TCRdb table keeps only in-frame clones and is missing some. From that table come the V and J calls and clone size; the DNA was used to work out D and trimming. The sample comprises 150,000 to 200,000 clones, over 70% of which are singletons, and over 5% rests with the top ten. The CDR3 is 15 amino acids. The V end was cut by 5 bases, the J end by 1 base, with 13 bases between. Germline CDR1 is SGHVS and CDR2 is FNYEAQ. Participant-given clinical history determined each cohort assignment.

The sequencing input was PBMCs or T cells enriched from blood (not recorded which). The chain is built from TRBV7-6 and TRBJ2-3; D not certain. This TCR derives from a man aged 70 or older who had been exposed to COVID-19. The CDR3: CASSPRISGTDTQYF. As DNA, the CDR3 is TGTGCCAGCAGCCCGAGAATCTCGGGCACAGATACGCAGTATTTT.